This T cell receptor (beta chain) was identified during a study of Graves' ophthalmopathy and Graves' hyperthyroidism. RNA transcripts yielded amplified TCR beta CDR3 regions. Scientists carried out first-round RT-PCR using HTBI primers and then a second-round multiplex PCR. TCRdb processed the multiplex PCR reads anew with MiXCR; each CDR3 protein has one entry. The table has 600,000 to 650,000 distinct CDR3 sequences, approximately 21% seen once; the top ten hold around 6.9%. Hyperthyroidism is called stable when no ophthalmopathy develops within 18 months of follow-up. The authors enrolled newly diagnosed hyperthyroidism patients aged 18 to 65 with under 2 months' duration. This clonotype has at least ten counts. V was cut by 0 bases and J by 5 bases, with 5 bases left in between. The CDR3 is 13 amino acids. Per the germline V gene, CDR1 is SGHAT and CDR2 is FQNNGV.

The TCR originated in a woman in her late teens or twenties with stable Graves' hyperthyroidism. Some clones in this sample may be carry-over from other donors' samples. Material: peripheral blood. The chain links TRBV11-2 to TRBJ1-5; D remains unclear. CDR3 protein: CASSLDLYQPQHF. CDR3 bases: TGTGCCAGCAGCTTAGACCTTTATCAGCCCCAGCATTTT. Looking up the rest from reference TRBV11-2 and TRBJ1-5 gives the full variable domain: EAGVAQSPRYKIIEKRQSVAFWCNPISGHATLYWYQQILGQGPKLLIQFQNNGVVDDSQLPKDRFSAERLKGVDSTLKIQPAKLEDSAVYLCASSLDLYQPQHFGDGTRLSIL.